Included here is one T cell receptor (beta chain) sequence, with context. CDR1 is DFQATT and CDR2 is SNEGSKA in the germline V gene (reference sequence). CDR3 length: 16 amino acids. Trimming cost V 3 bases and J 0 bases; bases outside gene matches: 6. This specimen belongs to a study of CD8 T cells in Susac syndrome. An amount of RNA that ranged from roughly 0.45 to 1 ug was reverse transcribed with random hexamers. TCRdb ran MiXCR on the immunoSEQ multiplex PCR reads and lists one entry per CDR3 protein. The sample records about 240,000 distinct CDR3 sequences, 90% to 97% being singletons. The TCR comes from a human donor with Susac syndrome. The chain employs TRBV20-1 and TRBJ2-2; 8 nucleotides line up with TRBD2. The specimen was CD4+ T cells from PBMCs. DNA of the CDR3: TGCAGTGCTAGGGGAAAAGCGGGAGCGAACACCGGGGAGCTGTTTTTT. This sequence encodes CSARGKAGANTGELFF.